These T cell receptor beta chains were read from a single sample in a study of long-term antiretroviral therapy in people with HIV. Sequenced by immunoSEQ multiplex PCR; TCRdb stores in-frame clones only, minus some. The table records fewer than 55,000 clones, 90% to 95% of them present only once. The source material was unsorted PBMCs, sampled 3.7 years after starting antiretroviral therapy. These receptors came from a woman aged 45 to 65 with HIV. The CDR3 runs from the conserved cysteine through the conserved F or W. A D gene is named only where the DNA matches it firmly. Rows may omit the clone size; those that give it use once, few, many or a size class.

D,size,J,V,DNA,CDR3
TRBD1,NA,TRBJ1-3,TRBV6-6,TGTGCCAGCAGACGACCGGACAGGGGGGCTGGAAACACCATATATTTT,CASRRPDRGAGNTIYF
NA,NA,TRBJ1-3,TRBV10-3,TGTGCCTCCGTAGGGCGTTACTCTGGAAACACCATATATTTT,CASVGRYSGNTIYF
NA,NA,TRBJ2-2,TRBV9,TGTGCCAGCAGCGTAGACCTTACCGGGGAGCTGTTTTTT,CASSVDLTGELFF
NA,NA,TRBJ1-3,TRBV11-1,TGTGCCAGCAGCTTCGGTTACGGCACCATATATTTT,CASSFGYGTIYF
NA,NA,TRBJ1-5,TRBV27,TGTGCCAGCAGTGGCTATAGCAATCAGCCCCAGCATTTT,CASSGYSNQPQHF
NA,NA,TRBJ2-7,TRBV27,TGTGCCAGCAGTGGACAGCTCCCCCCCTACGAGCAGTACTTC,CASSGQLPPYEQYF
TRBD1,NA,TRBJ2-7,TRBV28,TGTGCCAGCAGTGACCCGGGACAGGGCAACGAGCAGTACTTC,CASSDPGQGNEQYF
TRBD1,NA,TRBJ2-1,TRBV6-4,TGTGCCAGCAGTGCGACAGGGAACTACAATGAGCAGTTCTTC,CASSATGNYNEQFF
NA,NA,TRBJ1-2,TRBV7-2,TGTGCCAGCAGCTTGTACGGAGATGGCTACACCTTC,CASSLYGDGYTF
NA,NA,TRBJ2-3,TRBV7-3,TGTGCCAGCAGCTTACAGGCGGGGTGGGGAGATACGCAGTATTTT,CASSLQAGWGDTQYF
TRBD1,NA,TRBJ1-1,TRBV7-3,TGTGCCAGCAGCCCGGACAGGGGATTCACTGAAGCTTTCTTT,CASSPDRGFTEAFF
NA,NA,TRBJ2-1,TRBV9,TGTGCCAGCAGCCCCGGAGGCGGGGGCCGGGAGCAGTTCTTC,CASSPGGGGREQFF
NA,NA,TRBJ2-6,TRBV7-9,TGTGCCAGCAGCTTAGTAAGGACATCGGCCTTAGGTGGGGCCAACGTCCTGACTTTC,CASSLVRTSALGGANVLTF
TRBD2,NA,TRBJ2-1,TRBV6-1,TGTGCCAGCAGTGATGTTAGCGGGGCCTCCTCCTACAATGAGCAGTTCTTC,CASSDVSGASSYNEQFF
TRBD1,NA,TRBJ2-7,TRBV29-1,TGCAGCGTTGGGACAGGGAACTACGAGCAGTACTTC,CSVGTGNYEQYF
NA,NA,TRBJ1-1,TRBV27,TGTGCCAGCATCCTCAGGGGTGAAGCTTTCTTT,CASILRGEAFF
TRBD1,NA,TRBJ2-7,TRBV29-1,TGCAGCGTTGTTGGACAGGTGCAGGGCGAGCAGTACTTC,CSVVGQVQGEQYF
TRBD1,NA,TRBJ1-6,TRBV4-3,TGCGCCAGCAGCCGTATCACAGGGGACTCACCCCTCCACTTT,CASSRITGDSPLHF
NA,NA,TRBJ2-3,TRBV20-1,TGCAGTGCGGGGGGCCCAGATACGCAGTATTTT,CSAGGPDTQYF
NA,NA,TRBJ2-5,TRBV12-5,TGTGCTAGTGCCCTACCGGGGGCGCGGGGTGAGACCCAGTACTTC,CASALPGARGETQYF
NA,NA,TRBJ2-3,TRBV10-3,TGTGCCATCAGTGAGGGTAGAGGGGACACAGATACGCAGTATTTT,CAISEGRGDTDTQYF
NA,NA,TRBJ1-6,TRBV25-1,TGTGCCAGCAGTGCCTCGTCGGGTTTAAACTCACCCCTCCACTTT,CASSASSGLNSPLHF
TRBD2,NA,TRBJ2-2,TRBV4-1,TGCGCCAGCAGCCAAGGTTCCGGGGGGGGATTCGGGGAGCTGTTTTTT,CASSQGSGGGFGELFF
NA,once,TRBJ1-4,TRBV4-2,TGTGCCAGCAGCCAAGAACCCGGGTTACCTAATGAAAAACTGTTTTTT,CASSQEPGLPNEKLFF
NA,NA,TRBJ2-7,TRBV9,TGTGCCAGCAGCGTACATTCTGAGACCTACGAGCAGTACTTC,CASSVHSETYEQYF
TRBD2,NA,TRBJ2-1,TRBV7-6,TGTGCCAGCAGCTTATCCGGCGGGGGGGCCAACAATGAGCAGTTCTTC,CASSLSGGGANNEQFF
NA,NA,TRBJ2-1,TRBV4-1,TGCGCCAGCAGCCGAGAGTGGACAGCCTACAATGAGCAGTTCTTC,CASSREWTAYNEQFF
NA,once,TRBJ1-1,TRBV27,TGTGCCAGCAGTTTATCCCAGGACAGCTTCACTGAAGCTTTCTTT,CASSLSQDSFTEAFF
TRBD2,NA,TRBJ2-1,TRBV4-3,TGCGCCAGCAGCCAAGATCAAGGCGGGGGTGGCAATGAGCAGTTCTTC,CASSQDQGGGGNEQFF
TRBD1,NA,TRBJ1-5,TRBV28,TGTGCCAGCAGTTTATCTAGGGGGGGACAGGCGAGGGTCGATCAGCCCCAGCATTTT,CASSLSRGGQARVDQPQHF
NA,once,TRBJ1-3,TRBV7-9,TGTGCCAGCAGCTTATCCGGACAGCGAGCGAACACCATATATTTT,CASSLSGQRANTIYF
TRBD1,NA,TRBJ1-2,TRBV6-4,TGTGCCAGCAGCCAGGGACAGGGCTATGGCTACACCTTC,CASSQGQGYGYTF
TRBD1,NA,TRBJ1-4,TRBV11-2,TGTGCCAGCAGCCTTCGAGGACAGGGGATGGAAAAACTGTTTTTT,CASSLRGQGMEKLFF
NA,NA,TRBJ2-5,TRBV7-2,TGTGCCAGCAGCTGGACAGCGGGAATTCAAGAGACCCAGTACTTC,CASSWTAGIQETQYF
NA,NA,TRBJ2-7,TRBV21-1,TGTGCCAGCAGCGCAAACAGGGGGACGAACGAGCAGTACTTC,CASSANRGTNEQYF
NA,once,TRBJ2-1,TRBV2,TGTGCCAGCAGACGGGACGCCTACAATGAGCAGTTCTTC,CASRRDAYNEQFF